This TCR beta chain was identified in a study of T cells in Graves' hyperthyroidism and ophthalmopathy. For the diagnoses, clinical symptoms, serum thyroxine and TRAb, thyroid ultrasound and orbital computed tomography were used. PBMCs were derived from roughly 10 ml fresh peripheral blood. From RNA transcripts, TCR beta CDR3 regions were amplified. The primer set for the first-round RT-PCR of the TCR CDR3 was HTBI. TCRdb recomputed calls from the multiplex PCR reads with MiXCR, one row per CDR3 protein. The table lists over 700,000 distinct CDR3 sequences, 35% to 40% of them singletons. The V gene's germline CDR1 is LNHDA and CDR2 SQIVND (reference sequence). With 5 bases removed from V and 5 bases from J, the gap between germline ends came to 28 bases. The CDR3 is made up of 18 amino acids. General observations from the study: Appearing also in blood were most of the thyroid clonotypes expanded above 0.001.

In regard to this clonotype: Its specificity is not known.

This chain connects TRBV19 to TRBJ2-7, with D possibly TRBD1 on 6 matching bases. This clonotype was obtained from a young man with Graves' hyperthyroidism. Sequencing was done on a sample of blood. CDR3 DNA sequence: TGTGCCAGTAGTGCAAGGAGGACAGCCGAATGGGGGAGACACGAGCAGTACTTC. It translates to CASSARRTAEWGRHEQYF.